The 19 T cell receptor beta chains given below trace back to one sample, sequenced in a study of blood T cell repertoires in COVID-19. The assay was immunoSEQ multiplex PCR, and TCRdb's table has in-frame clones only and misses some. This table has around 430,000 clones, about 83% appearing once. The sample taken for sequencing was PBMCs or T cells enriched from blood (not recorded which). The receptors come from a woman aged 45-65 years who had recovered from COVID-19.

This clone was detected a few times. The chain is built from TRBV6-5 and TRBJ2-7, with D possibly matching TRBD1 (6 bases). Germline V CDR1 and CDR2: MNHEY, SVGAGI. Trimming removed 7 bases at V and 6 bases at J, with 19 bases between. The CDR3 loop spans 14 amino acids. CDR3 bases: TGTGCCAGCATTCGCAACAGGGTTCTGGGCGAGCAGTACTTC. This encodes CASIRNRVLGEQYF.

The CDR3 nucleotides read TGTGCCAGTAGTATATTAACAGGGCTGGTACAGCCCCAGCATTTT. It encodes CASSILTGLVQPQHF. V is TRBV19 and J is TRBJ1-5; perhaps TRBD1 as D (6 bases). This CDR3 has 15 amino acids. V was pared by 2 bases and J by 7 bases, with 15 bases between. Germline V lookup: CDR1 LNHDA, CDR2 SQIVND (reference sequence).

The rearrangement links TRBV7-2 to TRBJ1-3; unclear D gene. The V and J ends lost 4 bases and 2 bases respectively, with 6 bases between them. The CDR3 has 13 amino acids. Germline CDR1 and CDR2: SGHTA and FQGNSA. The CDR3 reads CASSYLTGNTIYF. In DNA, the CDR3 is TGTGCCAGCAGCTACTTAACTGGAAACACCATATATTTT.

The J gene is TRBJ1-3, the V gene TRBV7-2; D possibly corresponds to TRBD1 (6 bases). Trimming stripped 5 bases from V and 2 bases from J, with 13 bases between. The length of the CDR3 is 15 residues. Germline V gene lookup returns CDR1 SGHTA and CDR2 FQGNSA. CDR3 in DNA: TGTGCCAGCAGCCCAGGGACACCTCCTGGAAACACCATATATTTT. This codes for CASSPGTPPGNTIYF.

The CDR3 DNA reads TGTGCCAGTAGTATGAGAACAGGGAGTTTTCCCAATTCACCCCTCCACTTT. Translated: CASSMRTGSFPNSPLHF. The chain is built from TRBV19 and TRBJ1-6; D is possibly TRBD1 (6 bases). This CDR3 region has 17 residues. In germline, CDR1 is LNHDA, CDR2 SQIVND (reference sequence). The V gene lost 3 bases and the J gene lost 7 bases, with 19 bases spanning the gap.

The genes are TRBV19 and TRBJ2-2, with unresolved D. The CDR3 consists of 16 residues. Germline CDR1 LNHDA, CDR2 SQIVND (reference sequence). V was shortened by 1 base and J by 5 bases, with 14 bases between the two germline ends. CDR3 in DNA: TGTGCCAGTAGTATAGGAGCAGCTATCGGGACCGGGGAGCTGTTTTTT. Translation: CASSIGAAIGTGELFF.

The gene calls are TRBV13 and TRBJ2-7; the D is unclear. Germline lookup yields CDR1 PRHDT and CDR2 FYEKMQ (reference sequence). V was shortened by 1 base and J by 12 bases, with 13 bases between the two germline ends. CDR3 length equals 12 residues. The CDR3 coding sequence is TGTGCCAGCAGCTTAGAACGCTCCGCCGGGTACTTC. This translates into CASSLERSAGYF.

The V and J genes are TRBV28 and TRBJ1-1, with 7 positions matching TRBD1. V was pared by 4 bases and J by 10 bases, with 9 bases of the junction left unmatched. The CDR3 is made up of 13 amino acids. CDR1 and CDR2 from the germline V gene are MDHEN and SYDVKM. The DNA of the CDR3 is TGTGCCAGCAGTTCTACAGGGGATGGAGGAGCTTTCTTT. Amino acid sequence: CASSSTGDGGAFF.

The CDR3 sequence: CASSLRTGHEQYF. In DNA form, the CDR3 reads TGTGCCAGCAGCTTAAGGACAGGGCACGAGCAGTACTTC. J is TRBJ2-7 and V is TRBV11-1; 8 bases are shared with TRBD1. Trimming cost V 2 bases and J 5 bases; bases outside gene matches: 2. CDR3 size: 13 residues. Germline V gene lookup returns CDR1 SGHAT and CDR2 FQDESV (reference sequence).

The chain carries TRBV28 and TRBJ2-7; D unclear. Trimming took off 2 bases at V and 3 bases at J, with 5 bases between the two ends. From germline, CDR1 is MDHEN and CDR2 SYDVKM. The CDR3 extends over 12 amino acids. Here the CDR3 reads CASSLNSYEQYF. DNA of the CDR3: TGTGCCAGCAGTTTAAACAGCTACGAGCAGTACTTC.

The CDR3 region has the DNA TGCGCCAGCAGCCAAGACAGGGGCGGAGGGGACACTGAAGCTTTCTTT. Protein: CASSQDRGGGDTEAFF. The genes are TRBV5-1 and TRBJ1-1, with 8 nucleotides matching TRBD1. Germline V gene lookup returns CDR1 SGHRS and CDR2 YFSETQ. The J segment lost 3 bases and the V segment lost 4 bases, leaving 11 bases of the junction unmatched. The CDR3 has 16 amino acids. The full variable domain, completed using reference TRBV5-1 and TRBJ1-1, is KAGVTQTPRYLIKTRGQQVTLSCSPISGHRSVSWYQQTPGQGLQFLFEYFSETQRNKGNFPGRFSGRQFSNSRSEMNVSTLELGDSALYLCASSQDRGGGDTEAFFGQGTRLTVV.

The V call is TRBV19, the J call TRBJ1-5; 10 bases are a match to TRBD1. CDR3 length: 15 amino acids. The germline V gene encodes CDR1 LNHDA and CDR2 SQIVND (reference sequence). V was clipped by 5 bases and J by 1 base; unmatched bases: 2. This CDR3 reads CASSPGQGSNQPQHF. Here the CDR3 DNA reads TGTGCCAGTAGTCCGGGACAGGGGAGCAATCAGCCCCAGCATTTT.

The chain recombines TRBV19 with TRBJ1-4; D is perhaps TRBD1 (6 bases). This CDR3 contains 14 residues. V lost 6 bases and J 7 bases, leaving 15 bases between the germline ends. Germline V lookup: CDR1 LNHDA, CDR2 SQIVND (reference sequence). The CDR3 DNA reads as TGTGCCAGTAGAGCACGGGGGGGGGCTGAAAAACTGTTTTTT. This gives the protein CASRARGGAEKLFF.

V and J are TRBV19 and TRBJ1-1, with 10 bases matching TRBD1. CDR3 length equals 16 residues. Germline V gene lookup returns CDR1 LNHDA and CDR2 SQIVND (reference sequence). The junction had 6 bases not matched to a gene; V was cut back by 1 base and J by 4 bases. CDR3 sequence (DNA): TGTGCCAGTAGTATAGGGACAGGGGGATCGGGCACTGAAGCTTTCTTT. Residues: CASSIGTGGSGTEAFF. Together with reference TRBV19 and TRBJ1-1, the CDR3 gives the full variable domain: DGGITQSPKYLFRKEGQNVTLSCEQNLNHDAMYWYRQDPGQGLRLIYYSQIVNDFQKGDIAEGYSVSREKKESFPLTVTSAQKNPTAFYLCASSIGTGGSGTEAFFGQGTRLTVV.

The chain combines TRBV6-5 with TRBJ2-7; no clear D. Trimming stripped 2 bases from V and 5 bases from J, with 4 bases between. From germline, CDR1 is MNHEY and CDR2 SVGAGI. The length of the CDR3 is 11 residues. The CDR3 region is CASSYGHEQYF. For the CDR3, the DNA is TGTGCCAGCAGTTACGGCCACGAGCAGTACTTC.

The rearrangement joins TRBV5-1 to TRBJ2-3; D may be TRBD1 (5 bases). The CDR3 covers 16 residues. The V gene's germline CDR1 is SGHRS and CDR2 YFSETQ. Trimming cost V 0 bases and J 5 bases, with 16 bases left between them. The CDR3 region is CASSLAGPGAEDTQYF. For the CDR3, the DNA is TGCGCCAGCAGCTTGGCAGGTCCTGGGGCGGAAGATACGCAGTATTTT.

The V and J genes are TRBV28 and TRBJ2-7; 9 bases are shared with TRBD2. Looked up from germline, CDR1 is MDHEN and CDR2 is SYDVKM. V dropped 3 bases and J dropped 4; count of bases not matched to a gene: 13. The CDR3 sequence is 17 residues long. In DNA, the CDR3 is TGTGCCAGCAGTTTCCCCCGGGGCGGGGGGGCCTTATACGAGCAGTACTTC. It encodes CASSFPRGGGALYEQYF.

The chain has TRBV27 and TRBJ1-1; 11 bases map to TRBD1. The germline CDR1 and CDR2 sequences are MNHEY and SMNVEV (reference sequence). V was clipped by 6 bases and J by 5 bases; unmatched bases: 8. CDR3 size: 15 residues. CDR3 sequence (DNA): TGTGCCAGCAGAGAAGGGGACAGGGGGTGGACTGAAGCTTTCTTT. Its translation is CASREGDRGWTEAFF.

The V call is TRBV30, the J call TRBJ2-3; 8 bases are shared with TRBD1. Germline V lookup: CDR1 GTSNPN, CDR2 SVGIG (reference sequence). There are 12 residues in the CDR3. Trimming removed 2 bases from V and 11 bases from J; junction bases left unmatched: 6. The CDR3 sequence: CAWSSGQALQYF. CDR3 nucleotides: TGTGCCTGGAGTTCGGGACAGGCTTTGCAGTATTTT.